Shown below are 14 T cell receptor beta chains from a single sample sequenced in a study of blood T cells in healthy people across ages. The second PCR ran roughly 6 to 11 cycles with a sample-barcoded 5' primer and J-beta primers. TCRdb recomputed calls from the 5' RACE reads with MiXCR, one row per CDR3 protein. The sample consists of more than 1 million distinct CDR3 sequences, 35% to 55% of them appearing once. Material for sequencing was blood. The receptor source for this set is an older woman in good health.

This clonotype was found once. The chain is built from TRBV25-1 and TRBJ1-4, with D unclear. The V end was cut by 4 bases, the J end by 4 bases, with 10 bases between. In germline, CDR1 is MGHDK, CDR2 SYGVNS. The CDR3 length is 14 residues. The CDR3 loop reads CASSADASNEKLFF. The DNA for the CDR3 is TGTGCCAGCAGTGCAGACGCCAGTAATGAAAAACTGTTTTTT.

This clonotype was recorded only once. CDR3 nucleotides: TGTGCCAGCAGTCCGGACGGGGGTGAAGGTCAGCCCCAGCATTTT. It encodes CASSPDGGEGQPQHF. The V gene is TRBV9, the J gene TRBJ1-5; D is perhaps TRBD1 (5 bases). V dropped 5 bases and J dropped 6 bases, with 18 bases sitting between them. Germline V gives CDR1 SGDLS, CDR2 YYNGEE. CDR3 length: 15 amino acids.

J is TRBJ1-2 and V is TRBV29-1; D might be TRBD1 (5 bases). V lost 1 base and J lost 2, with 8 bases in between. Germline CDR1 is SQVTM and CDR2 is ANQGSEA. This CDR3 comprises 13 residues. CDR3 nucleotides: TGCAGCGTTGAAGCGACAGAAAACTATGGCTACACCTTC. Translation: CSVEATENYGYTF. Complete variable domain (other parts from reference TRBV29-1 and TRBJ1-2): SAVISQKPSRDICQRGTSLTIQCQVDSQVTMMFWYRQQPGQSLTLIATANQGSEATYESGFVIDKFPISRPNLTFSTLTVSNMSPEDSSIYLCSVEATENYGYTFGSGTRLTVV.

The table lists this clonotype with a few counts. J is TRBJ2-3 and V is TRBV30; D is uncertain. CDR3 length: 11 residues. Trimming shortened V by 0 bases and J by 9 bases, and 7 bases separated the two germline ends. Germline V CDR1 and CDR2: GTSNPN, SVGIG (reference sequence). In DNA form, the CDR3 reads TGTGCCTGGAGTGTATCGGACACGCAGTATTTT. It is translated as CAWSVSDTQYF.

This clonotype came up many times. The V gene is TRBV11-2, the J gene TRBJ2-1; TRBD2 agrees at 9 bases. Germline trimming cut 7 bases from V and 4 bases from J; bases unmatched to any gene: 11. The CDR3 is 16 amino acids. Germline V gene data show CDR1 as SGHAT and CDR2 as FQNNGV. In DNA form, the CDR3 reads TGTGCCAGCACCCGATCCGGGACTAGCCTTTACAATGAGCAGTTCTTC. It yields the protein CASTRSGTSLYNEQFF. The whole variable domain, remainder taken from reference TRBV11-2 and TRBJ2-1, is EAGVAQSPRYKIIEKRQSVAFWCNPISGHATLYWYQQILGQGPKLLIQFQNNGVVDDSQLPKDRFSAERLKGVDSTLKIQPAKLEDSAVYLCASTRSGTSLYNEQFFGPGTRLTVL.

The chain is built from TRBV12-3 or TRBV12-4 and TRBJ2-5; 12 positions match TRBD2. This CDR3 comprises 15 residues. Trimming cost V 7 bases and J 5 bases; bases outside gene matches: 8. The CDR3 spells CASMTSGGRVETQYF. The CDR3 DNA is TGTGCCAGCATGACTAGCGGGGGACGGGTGGAGACCCAGTACTTC.

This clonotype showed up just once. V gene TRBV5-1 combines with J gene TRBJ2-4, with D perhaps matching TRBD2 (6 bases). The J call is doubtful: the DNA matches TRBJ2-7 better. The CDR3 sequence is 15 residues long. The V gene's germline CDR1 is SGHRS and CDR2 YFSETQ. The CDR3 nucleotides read TGCGCCAGCAGCTACAACAGGCCTGCGGGGTACGAGCAGTACTTC. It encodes CASSYNRPAGYEQYF.

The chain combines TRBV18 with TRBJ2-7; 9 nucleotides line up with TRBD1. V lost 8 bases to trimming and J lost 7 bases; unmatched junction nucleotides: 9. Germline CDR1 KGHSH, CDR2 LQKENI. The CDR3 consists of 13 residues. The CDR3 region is CASSPTGGGEQYF. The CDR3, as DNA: TGTGCCAGCAGCCCGACAGGGGGGGGTGAGCAGTACTTC.

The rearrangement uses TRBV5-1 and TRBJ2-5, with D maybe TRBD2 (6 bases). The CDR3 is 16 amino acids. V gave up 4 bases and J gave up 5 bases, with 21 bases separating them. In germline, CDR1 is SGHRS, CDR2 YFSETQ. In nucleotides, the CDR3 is TGCGCCAGCAGCCGCAGTAGACTAGATTTGTCGGAGACCCAGTACTTC. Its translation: CASSRSRLDLSETQYF.

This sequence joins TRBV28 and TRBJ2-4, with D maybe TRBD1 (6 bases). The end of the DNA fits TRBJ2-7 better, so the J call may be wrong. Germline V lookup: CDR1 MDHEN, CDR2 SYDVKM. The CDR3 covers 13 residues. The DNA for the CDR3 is TGTGCCAGCAGAGCCAGGGGAGAGTACGAGCAGTACTTC. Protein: CASRARGEYEQYF.

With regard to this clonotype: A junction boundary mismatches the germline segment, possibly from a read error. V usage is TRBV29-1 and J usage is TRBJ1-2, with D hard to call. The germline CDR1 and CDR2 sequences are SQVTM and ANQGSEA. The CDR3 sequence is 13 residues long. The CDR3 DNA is TGCAGCGTTCAAACGGCAACGTTCTATGGCTACATCTTC. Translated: CSVQTATFYGYIF.

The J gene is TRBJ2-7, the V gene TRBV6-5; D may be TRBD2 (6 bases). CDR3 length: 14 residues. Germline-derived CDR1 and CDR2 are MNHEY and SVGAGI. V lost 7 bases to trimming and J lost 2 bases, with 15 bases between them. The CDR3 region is CASKELARPYEQYF. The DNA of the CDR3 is TGTGCCAGCAAAGAACTAGCCAGGCCCTACGAGCAGTACTTC.

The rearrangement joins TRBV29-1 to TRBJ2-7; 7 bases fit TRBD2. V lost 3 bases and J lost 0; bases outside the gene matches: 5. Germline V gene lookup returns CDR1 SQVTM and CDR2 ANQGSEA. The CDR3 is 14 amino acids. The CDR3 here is CSVDLGGSSYEQYF. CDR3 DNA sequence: TGCAGCGTTGACCTAGGCGGGAGCTCCTACGAGCAGTACTTC.

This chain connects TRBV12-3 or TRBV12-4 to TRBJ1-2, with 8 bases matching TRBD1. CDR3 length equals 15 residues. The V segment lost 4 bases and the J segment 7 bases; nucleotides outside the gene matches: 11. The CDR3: CASSSQSQGARGYTF. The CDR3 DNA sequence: TGTGCCAGCAGTTCTCAATCTCAGGGGGCGCGTGGCTACACCTTC.